Below, 28 T cell receptor beta chains from the same sample are listed, as sequenced in a study of T cell responses to AZD1222 COVID-19 vaccine. Clones were read by immunoSEQ multiplex PCR, and TCRdb kept only the in-frame ones, dropping some. The sample has around 100,000 clones, around nine tenths seen once. Sequenced here: peripheral blood, sampled on day 0 of AZD1222 vaccination. Source of these receptors: an adult in good health.

This chain connects TRBV21-1 to TRBJ2-1. TRBV21-1 is a pseudogene locus. The CDR3 extends over 12 amino acids. CDR3 bases: TGTGCCAGCAGCGCCCCTGACAATGAGCAGTTCTTC. The encoded protein is CASSAPDNEQFF.

The chain combines TRBV3-1 (or the pseudogene TRBV3-2) with TRBJ1-3; D ambiguous. This CDR3 comprises 15 residues. V was trimmed by 0 bases and J by 0 bases, leaving 6 bases between them. The germline CDR1 and CDR2 sequences are LGHDT and YNNKEL (reference sequence). This CDR3 is CASSQDQVSGNTIYF. As DNA, the CDR3 is TGTGCCAGCAGCCAAGATCAGGTCTCTGGAAACACCATATATTTT.

This chain joins TRBV7-8 and TRBJ1-2; TRBD1 agrees at 7 bases. The CDR3 is 16 amino acids. Germline V gene lookup returns CDR1 SGHVS and CDR2 FQNEAQ. V gave up 1 base and J gave up 3 bases; unmatched junction bases: 8. DNA for the CDR3: TGTGCCAGCAGCTTAGTCCACAGGGGTGGTCACTATGGCTACACCTTC. Amino acid sequence: CASSLVHRGGHYGYTF.

The chain combines TRBV28 with TRBJ1-4; 7 nucleotides agree with TRBD1. V trimming: 5 bases; J trimming: 1 base; junction bases outside the gene matches: 4. Looked up from germline, CDR1 is MDHEN and CDR2 is SYDVKM. The CDR3 is made up of 15 amino acids. CDR3 loop: CASSPGTVTNEKLFF. As DNA, the CDR3 is TGTGCCAGCAGTCCCGGGACAGTAACTAATGAAAAACTGTTTTTT.

J is TRBJ2-5 and V is TRBV10-3; 10 nucleotides agree with TRBD2. Germline loops: CDR1 ENHRY, CDR2 SYGVKD. The V and J ends lost 10 bases and 1 base, in that order; junction bases with no gene match: 9. The CDR3 runs to 15 residues. In DNA form, the CDR3 reads TGTGCCAGCCGAGCGACTAGCGGGTTCCAAGAGACCCAGTACTTC. This encodes CASRATSGFQETQYF.

V usage is TRBV5-6 and J usage is TRBJ1-1; D perhaps matches TRBD1 (6 bases). Trimming removed 3 bases from V and 1 base from J, with 7 bases in between. Germline V gene sequence: CDR1 SGHDT, CDR2 YYEEEE. This CDR3 has 13 residues. CDR3 residues: CASSWGQNTEAFF. The CDR3 nucleotides are TGTGCCAGCAGCTGGGGACAGAACACTGAAGCTTTCTTT.

This chain's CDR3 is CASSLGTGGALNEQFF. The CDR3 bases are TGTGCCAGCAGCTTAGGGACAGGGGGCGCGTTAAATGAGCAGTTCTTC. The chain has TRBV7-9 and TRBJ2-1; 11 nucleotides align to TRBD1. The CDR3 runs to 16 residues. Trimming at V came to 1 base and at J to 7 bases, leaving 6 bases not matched to a gene. In germline, CDR1 is SEHNR, CDR2 FQNEAQ (reference sequence).

The chain combines TRBV7-2 with TRBJ1-6; 7 bases align to TRBD1. Germline assignment: CDR1 SGHTA and CDR2 FQGNSA. The CDR3 loop spans 16 amino acids. After removal of 4 bases from V and 3 bases from J, the junction contained 6 bases not matched to a gene. CDR3 region: CASSSDGTVYNSPLHF. CDR3 sequence (DNA): TGTGCCAGCAGCTCCGACGGGACAGTCTATAATTCACCCCTCCACTTT.

The chain employs TRBV19 and TRBJ1-5; D gene unclear. The ends were cut back, 0 bases at V and 5 bases at J, with 8 bases in the middle. CDR3 size: 14 residues. CDR1 and CDR2 from the germline V gene are LNHDA and SQIVND (reference sequence). CDR3 protein: CASSIDLWDQPQHF. In nucleotides, the CDR3 is TGTGCCAGTAGTATAGATCTATGGGATCAGCCCCAGCATTTT.

The V call is TRBV7-2, the J call TRBJ2-7, with 13 positions matching TRBD2. CDR1 is SGHTA and CDR2 is FQGNSA in the germline V gene. This CDR3 is built from 15 residues. V was clipped by 4 bases and J by 4 bases; unmatched bases: 4. CDR3 amino acids: CASSSRLAGGYEQYF. Here the CDR3 DNA reads TGTGCCAGCAGCTCCAGACTAGCGGGAGGATACGAGCAGTACTTC.

V usage is TRBV7-3 and J usage is TRBJ2-3; a possible D gene is TRBD1 (7 bases). The CDR3 runs 15 residues. V lost 3 bases to trimming and J lost 10 bases, with 20 bases between them. The germline CDR1 and CDR2 sequences are SGHTA and FQGTGA. The CDR3 loop is CASSLGGQRTGAQYF. The CDR3 DNA sequence: TGTGCCAGCAGCTTGGGGGGACAGCGCACAGGGGCGCAGTATTTT. Drawing the rest from reference TRBV7-3 and TRBJ2-3, the complete variable domain is GAGVSQTPSNKVTEKGKYVELRCDPISGHTALYWYRQSLGQGPEFLIYFQGTGAADDSGLPNDRFFAVRPEGSVSTLKIQRTERGDSAVYLCASSLGGQRTGAQYFGPGTRLTVL.

This chain's CDR3 is CASSERGTSSYNEQFF. The CDR3 nucleotides read TGTGCCAGCAGTGAGAGAGGGACTTCCTCCTACAATGAGCAGTTCTTC. The chain combines TRBV2 with TRBJ2-1, with D maybe TRBD2 (6 bases). Per germline, CDR1 SNHLY and CDR2 FYNNEI. The CDR3 is made up of 16 amino acids. V lost 3 bases and J lost 0, with 12 bases in between.

This rearrangement joins TRBV13 to TRBJ2-7; TRBD1 might be the D (7 bases). Deletions cut 8 bases from V and 3 bases from J, with 32 bases between. Germline CDR1 PRHDT, CDR2 FYEKMQ (reference sequence). This CDR3 contains 19 residues. The CDR3 spells CASSQPGQGVSGRNYEQYF. CDR3 bases: TGTGCCAGCTCCCAGCCGGGGCAGGGGGTATCCGGGAGAAACTACGAGCAGTACTTC.

The chain recombines TRBV7-2 with TRBJ2-5, with D uncertain. The CDR3 consists of 14 residues. V was pared by 0 bases and J by 2 bases, with 7 bases between. Per the germline V gene, CDR1 is SGHTA and CDR2 is FQGNSA. CDR3 DNA sequence: TGTGCCAGCAGCTTAGCCATGACGCAAGAGACCCAGTACTTC. Translated: CASSLAMTQETQYF.

The chain joins TRBV7-9 to TRBJ1-1; D is undetermined. V lost 2 bases and J 1 base, leaving 8 bases between the germline ends. There are 14 residues in the CDR3. Germline-derived CDR1 and CDR2 are SEHNR and FQNEAQ (reference sequence). CDR3 protein: CASSLSRRNTEAFF. DNA for the CDR3: TGTGCCAGCAGCTTAAGCCGGAGGAACACTGAAGCTTTCTTT. Filled out from reference TRBV7-9 and TRBJ1-1, the complete variable domain reads DTGVSQNPRHKITKRGQNVTFRCDPISEHNRLYWYRQTLGQGPEFLTYFQNEAQLEKSRLLSDRFSAERPKGSFSTLEIQRTEQGDSAMYLCASSLSRRNTEAFFGQGTRLTVV.

The rearrangement links TRBV27 to TRBJ2-5; D possibly corresponds to TRBD2 (5 bases). CDR1 and CDR2 from the germline V gene are MNHEY and SMNVEV (reference sequence). The CDR3 length is 15 residues. V gave up 6 bases and J gave up 4 bases, with 18 bases separating them. CDR3 protein: CASSPRGRLLETQYF. The CDR3 DNA reads as TGTGCCAGCAGCCCCCGCGGGCGGCTCCTAGAGACCCAGTACTTC.

The chain uses TRBV7-2 and TRBJ2-2; tentative D call: TRBD2 (5 bases). Germline V gene data show CDR1 as SGHTA and CDR2 as FQGNSA. The CDR3 covers 14 residues. Trimming shortened V by 3 bases and J by 0 bases, and 5 bases separated the two germline ends. Written as DNA, the CDR3 is TGTGCCAGCAGCTTTAGCGCGAACACCGGGGAGCTGTTTTTT. Protein sequence: CASSFSANTGELFF. The full variable domain, completed using reference TRBV7-2 and TRBJ2-2, is GAGVSQSPSNKVTEKGKDVELRCDPISGHTALYWYRQSLGQGLEFLIYFQGNSAPDKSGLPSDRFSAERTGGSVSTLTIQRTQQEDSAVYLCASSFSANTGELFFGEGSRLTVL.

The CDR3 sequence: CSTRAGSTDTQYF. The CDR3 DNA is TGCAGCACCCGGGCGGGCAGCACAGATACGCAGTATTTT. The chain is built from TRBV29-1 and TRBJ2-3; D might be TRBD2 (5 bases). Trimming cost V 8 bases and J 0 bases, with 12 bases left between them. The CDR3 runs 13 residues. CDR1 SQVTM and CDR2 ANQGSEA come from the germline V gene.

The rearrangement uses TRBV7-6 and TRBJ1-3; D is unresolved. Germline V CDR1 and CDR2: SGHVS, FNYEAQ. Trimming shortened V by 1 base and J by 0 bases, and 16 bases separated the two germline ends. The CDR3 totals 18 residues. CDR3 amino acids: CASSLEVSAKGSGNTIYF. CDR3 nucleotides: TGTGCCAGCAGCTTAGAAGTGTCGGCGAAGGGCTCTGGAAACACCATATATTTT.

The CDR3 reads CASSLQQSGENIQYF. The CDR3 DNA is TGCGCCAGCAGCTTGCAGCAATCGGGCGAAAACATTCAGTACTTC. The chain couples TRBV5-1 to TRBJ2-4; no clear D gene. V lost 1 base, J lost 5 bases, and 13 bases lay in between. The CDR3 loop spans 15 amino acids. The V gene's germline CDR1 is SGHRS and CDR2 YFSETQ.

This clone was observed once. V usage is TRBV5-1 and J usage is TRBJ2-1; D unclear. Germline V gives CDR1 SGHRS, CDR2 YFSETQ. The V end was cut by 1 base, the J end by 1 base, with 9 bases between. CDR3 length equals 15 residues. The chain's CDR3 is CASSLYAGSYNEQFF. The CDR3, as DNA: TGCGCCAGCAGCTTGTATGCTGGGTCCTACAATGAGCAGTTCTTC.

This clone appeared once. The chain couples TRBV23-1 to TRBJ1-2; D is unclear. TRBV23-1 is flagged as an ORF with uncertain function. Trimming removed 1 base from V and 3 bases from J, with 6 bases in between. CDR3 length: 13 amino acids. The CDR3 loop is CASSQLRDYGYTF. CDR3 in DNA: TGCGCCAGCAGTCAATTAAGAGACTATGGCTACACCTTC.

V gene TRBV27 combines with J gene TRBJ1-2, with 9 nucleotides matching TRBD1. V lost 5 bases and J lost 3; bases outside the gene matches: 4. The CDR3 consists of 14 residues. Per germline, CDR1 MNHEY and CDR2 SMNVEV (reference sequence). CDR3 DNA sequence: TGTGCCAGCAGTCTCGGACAGGGGTACTATGGCTACACCTTC. It specifies CASSLGQGYYGYTF.

This chain joins TRBV27 and TRBJ2-3, with unresolved D. CDR1 is MNHEY, CDR2 SMNVEV, per germline (reference sequence). The CDR3 is made up of 13 amino acids. The ends were cut back, 4 bases at V and 1 base at J, with 6 bases in the middle. As DNA, the CDR3 is TGTGCCAGCAGTTACGGACGCACAGATACGCAGTATTTT. As protein: CASSYGRTDTQYF.

This clone was counted once. The chain combines TRBV18 with TRBJ2-3; 8 bases agree with TRBD1. The CDR3 runs to 15 residues. V lost 3 bases, J lost 4 bases, and 6 bases stayed unmatched. The germline gives CDR1 KGHSH, CDR2 LQKENI. This CDR3 reads CASSPTVTGADTQYF. The CDR3 DNA follows: TGTGCCAGCTCACCTACGGTGACAGGGGCAGATACGCAGTATTTT.

This chain uses TRBV7-9 with TRBJ2-1; 11 positions agree with TRBD2. V trimming: 1 base; J trimming: 5 bases; junction bases outside the gene matches: 4. The germline gives CDR1 SEHNR, CDR2 FQNEAQ (reference sequence). The CDR3 consists of 16 residues. CDR3 region: CASSLGSGRGHNEQFF. The CDR3 DNA sequence: TGTGCCAGCAGCTTAGGTAGCGGGAGGGGGCACAATGAGCAGTTCTTC. Looking up the rest from reference TRBV7-9 and TRBJ2-1 gives the full variable domain: DTGVSQNPRHKITKRGQNVTFRCDPISEHNRLYWYRQTLGQGPEFLTYFQNEAQLEKSRLLSDRFSAERPKGSFSTLEIQRTEQGDSAMYLCASSLGSGRGHNEQFFGPGTRLTVL.

The rearrangement links TRBV5-1 to TRBJ2-1; 12 bases fit TRBD2. The trim removed 4 bases at V and 7 bases at J, leaving 3 bases unmatched. The CDR3 length is 14 residues. From germline, CDR1 is SGHRS and CDR2 YFSETQ. The CDR3 spells CASSVTSGRNEQFF. DNA for the CDR3: TGCGCCAGCAGCGTTACTAGCGGGAGGAATGAGCAGTTCTTC.

This rearrangement joins TRBV15 to TRBJ2-1, with unresolved D. The CDR3 extends over 15 amino acids. Germline V gene data show CDR1 as LNHNV and CDR2 as YYDKDF (reference sequence). Trimming removed 5 bases at V and 9 bases at J, with 20 bases between. For the CDR3, the DNA is TGTGCCACCAGCCAGGACCTCTCAGTCTCTTCTGAGCAGTTCTTC. Its protein product is CATSQDLSVSSEQFF. Supplemented by reference TRBV15 and TRBJ2-1, the full variable domain reads DAMVIQNPRYQVTQFGKPVTLSCSQTLNHNVMYWYQQKSSQAPKLLFHYYDKDFNNEADTPDNFQSRRPNTSFCFLDIRSPGLGDTAMYLCATSQDLSVSSEQFFGPGTRLTVL.